This TCR beta chain came from a study of blood T cell repertoires in COVID-19. Study in general: Donors in the United States, Italy and Spain gave samples during acute or convalescent COVID-19. PBMCs, B-cell-depleted T cells, or T cells provided the cDNA or gDNA that made up the material.

Original handling: Cell counts per sample came from amplifying reference gene primers. Profiling relied on immunoSEQ multiplex PCR, and the TCRdb table lists in-frame clones only, not all of them. That table furnishes V, J and clone size, whereas the DNA furnished D and trimming. This table has over 85,000 clones, 76% appearing once. The trim removed 0 bases at V and 4 bases at J, leaving 6 bases unmatched. Germline V gives CDR1 SGHRS, CDR2 YFSETQ. The CDR3 consists of 16 residues. The TCR sequence derives from a woman older than 75 with acute or convalescent COVID-19. Sequencing used peripheral blood. This chain connects TRBV5-1 to TRBJ2-3; 9 positions match TRBD2. In DNA form, the CDR3 reads TGCGCCAGCAGCTTGGACTCGCGGGGGGGCGCAGATACGCAGTATTTT. Translating it yields CASSLDSRGGADTQYF.